Following are 18 T cell receptor beta chains from one sample sequenced in a study of blood T cells in healthy people across ages. A second PCR, run for about 6 to 11 cycles, used a sample-barcoded 5' primer plus a J-beta primer mix. TCRdb called the 5' RACE reads again in MiXCR, with one record for every CDR3 protein. The table records approximately 800,000 distinct CDR3 sequences, nearly 60% of them present only once. Sequences were obtained from blood. The receptors here all came from a man aged 30 to 39 in good health.

This CDR3 is CASCPGHSGDEQFF. The CDR3 nucleotides are TGTGCCAGCTGTCCGGGGCACTCGGGGGATGAGCAGTTCTTC. The chain uses TRBV7-2 and TRBJ2-1, with a possible D match to TRBD2 (6 bases). The CDR3 contains 14 residues. Germline V gives CDR1 SGHTA, CDR2 FQGNSA. V was trimmed by 8 bases and J by 8 bases, leaving 19 bases between them.

The V and J genes are TRBV6-5 and TRBJ2-3; 10 bases line up with TRBD2. The germline gives CDR1 MNHEY, CDR2 SVGAGI. The CDR3 length is 17 residues. V was pared by 0 bases and J by 1 base, with 4 bases of the junction left unmatched. The CDR3 coding sequence is TGTGCCAGCAGTTACTCGATTGGGACTAGCGGCACAGATACGCAGTATTTT. Its translation is CASSYSIGTSGTDTQYF.

V gene TRBV7-2 combines with J gene TRBJ1-1; D call uncertain. CDR1 and CDR2 from the germline V gene are SGHTA and FQGNSA. The CDR3 is 14 amino acids. Between the trimmed V and J ends, which lost 7 bases and 5 bases, there was a span of 17 bases. CDR3 region: CASTPSEGRTEAFF. DNA of the CDR3: TGTGCCAGCACCCCTTCGGAAGGGAGGACTGAAGCTTTCTTT.

The table lists this clonotype with a few counts. V is TRBV7-2 and J is TRBJ2-3; 7 nucleotides agree with TRBD2. This CDR3 region has 13 residues. V dropped 7 bases and J dropped 5; count of bases not matched to a gene: 6. Per germline, CDR1 SGHTA and CDR2 FQGNSA. The CDR3 DNA reads TGTGCCAGCAACTCCGGCGGGGGAGATACGCAGTATTTT. It encodes CASNSGGGDTQYF.

The chain carries TRBV7-7 and TRBJ2-5; perhaps TRBD1 as D (5 bases). The germline gives CDR1 SSHAT, CDR2 FNYEAQ (reference sequence). V lost 6 bases and J lost 1, with 15 bases in between. There are 15 residues in the CDR3. The CDR3 sequence: CASSLGGARQETQYF. As DNA, the CDR3 is TGTGCCAGCAGTTTGGGTGGGGCCCGCCAAGAGACCCAGTACTTC. Filled out from reference TRBV7-7 and TRBJ2-5, the complete variable domain reads GAGVSQSPRYKVTKRGQDVTLRCDPISSHATLYWYQQALGQGPEFLTYFNYEAQPDKSGLPSDRFSAERPEGSISTLTIQRTEQRDSAMYRCASSLGGARQETQYFGPGTRLLVL.

In regard to this clonotype: A read error may explain this, as a much larger clone is one base away. In DNA form, the CDR3 reads TGTGCCAGCAGCGACATAGTGGGCTACAATGAGCAGTACTTC. It translates to CASSDIVGYNEQYF. The genes are TRBV7-8 and TRBJ2-1; unclear D gene. The DNA end is a closer match to TRBJ2-7, so the J assignment may be wrong. CDR3 length equals 14 residues. Looked up from germline, CDR1 is SGHVS and CDR2 is FQNEAQ.

The chain links TRBV20-1 to TRBJ2-3, with unresolved D. CDR1 DFQATT and CDR2 SNEGSKA come from the germline V gene (reference sequence). The CDR3 contains 13 residues. V dropped 7 bases and J dropped 1 base, with 12 bases sitting between them. CDR3: CSGPSPGTDTQYF. DNA of the CDR3: TGCAGTGGTCCGTCCCCCGGCACAGATACGCAGTATTTT.

The chain is built from TRBV6-5 and TRBJ2-7; 7 bases are shared with TRBD1. Per the germline V gene, CDR1 is MNHEY and CDR2 is SVGAGI. The V segment lost 2 bases and the J segment 3 bases; nucleotides outside the gene matches: 7. The CDR3 length is 15 residues. The CDR3 DNA reads TGTGCCAGCAGTTACGGGAAGGGGGCGATCTACGAGCAGTACTTC. It is translated as CASSYGKGAIYEQYF.

This sequence joins TRBV3-1 and TRBJ1-5; D is unresolved. V was cut by 3 bases and J by 1 base, with 7 bases left in between. The CDR3 has 14 amino acids. Germline CDR1 is LGHDT and CDR2 is YNNKEL (reference sequence). CDR3 sequence (DNA): TGTGCCAGCAGCCATAGCGCCAGCAATCAGCCCCAGCATTTT. This gives the protein CASSHSASNQPQHF.

V gene TRBV7-9 combines with J gene TRBJ1-2, with D possibly being TRBD1 (5 bases). CDR1 is SEHNR, CDR2 FQNEAQ, per germline (reference sequence). V was cut by 1 base and J by 8 bases, with 14 bases left in between. The CDR3 spans 14 residues. As DNA, the CDR3 is TGTGCCAGCAGCTTAGAATTTATGTGGGGCGGCTACACCTTC. It translates to CASSLEFMWGGYTF.

This clonotype has a handful of counts. The chain uses TRBV5-5 and TRBJ2-1; 7 bases line up with TRBD1. V gave up 3 bases and J gave up 8 bases; unmatched junction bases: 11. The CDR3 extends over 15 amino acids. Germline lookup yields CDR1 SGHKS and CDR2 YYEKEE (reference sequence). CDR3 protein: CASSWWDSALDEQFF. The DNA of the CDR3 is TGTGCCAGCAGCTGGTGGGACAGTGCGCTTGATGAGCAGTTCTTC.

V and J are TRBV20-1 and TRBJ2-5, with D unclear. The J call is in doubt because the DNA end fits TRBJ2-7 better. This CDR3 is built from 12 residues. From germline, CDR1 is DFQATT and CDR2 SNEGSKA (reference sequence). The CDR3 spells CSARRSFNEQYF. The CDR3, as DNA: TGCAGTGCTAGAAGAAGCTTTAACGAGCAGTACTTC.

This clonotype was seen ten or more times. J is TRBJ2-1 and V is TRBV11-2, with TRBD1 identical over 10 bases. This CDR3 contains 16 residues. V gave up 2 bases and J gave up 6 bases; unmatched junction bases: 7. Germline-derived CDR1 and CDR2 are SGHAT and FQNNGV. The CDR3 nucleotides are TGTGCCAGCAGCTTAAGGGGGACAGGGGTAAGCAATGAGCAGTTCTTC. Its translation is CASSLRGTGVSNEQFF. Looking up the rest from reference TRBV11-2 and TRBJ2-1 gives the full variable domain: EAGVAQSPRYKIIEKRQSVAFWCNPISGHATLYWYQQILGQGPKLLIQFQNNGVVDDSQLPKDRFSAERLKGVDSTLKIQPAKLEDSAVYLCASSLRGTGVSNEQFFGPGTRLTVL.

V is TRBV2 and J is TRBJ2-3, with D hard to call. V gave up 6 bases and J gave up 2 bases, with 24 bases separating them. Germline values: CDR1 SNHLY, CDR2 FYNNEI. The CDR3 contains 18 residues. The CDR3 loop is CASSDPARTGGATDTQYF. Written as DNA, the CDR3 is TGTGCCAGCAGCGACCCAGCAAGGACGGGTGGAGCCACAGATACGCAGTATTTT.

The chain recombines TRBV7-9 with TRBJ2-3; D perhaps matches TRBD2 (5 bases). The CDR3 has 13 amino acids. V shed 5 bases and J shed 4 bases, with 10 bases lying between them. Germline CDR1 reads SEHNR; CDR2 reads FQNEAQ (reference sequence). CDR3 amino acids: CASSATISDTQYF. The CDR3 DNA follows: TGTGCCAGCAGCGCGACTATTTCAGATACGCAGTATTTT.

The rearrangement joins TRBV19 to TRBJ2-1, with D maybe TRBD2 (5 bases). The length of the CDR3 is 11 residues. Germline CDR1 reads LNHDA; CDR2 reads SQIVND (reference sequence). The V and J ends lost 7 bases and 12 bases respectively, with 13 bases between them. CDR3 DNA sequence: TGTGCCAGTACCCTCGGAGGTCGGCAGTTCTTC. It specifies CASTLGGRQFF.

The chain links TRBV20-1 to TRBJ2-3, with D perhaps matching TRBD2 (6 bases). CDR1 and CDR2 from the germline V gene are DFQATT and SNEGSKA (reference sequence). There are 12 residues in the CDR3. The germline V and J ends were trimmed by 7 bases and 8 bases, with 16 bases remaining between them. Written as DNA, the CDR3 is TGCAGTGGGGGGGATGATAAGCGTACGCAGTATTTT. Amino acids: CSGGDDKRTQYF.

With respect to this clonotype: This may come from a read error, since a much larger clone is one base off. The genes are TRBV9 and TRBJ2-7, with D perhaps matching TRBD1 (5 bases). The CDR3 extends over 13 amino acids. With 6 bases removed from V and 9 bases from J, the gap between germline ends came to 19 bases. Germline V gene lookup returns CDR1 SGDLS and CDR2 YYNGEE. CDR3 amino acids: CASIAGHRTGQYF. CDR3 DNA: TGTGCCAGCATTGCAGGGCACAGAACGGGGCAGTACTTC. Combining the CDR3 with reference TRBV9 and TRBJ2-7 gives the whole variable domain DSGVTQTPKHLITATGQRVTLRCSPRSGDLSVYWYQQSLDQGLQFLIQYYNGEERAKGNILERFSAQQFPDLHSELNLSSLELGDSALYFCASIAGHRTGQYFGPGTRLTVT.